The present TCR beta chain was sequenced within a study of cytotoxic CD8 clonotypes in ibrutinib-treated CLL. As for the study in general: Samples yielded averages of approximately 260,000 productive templates and approximately 86,000 productive rearrangements.

V dropped 3 bases and J dropped 8 bases, with 13 bases sitting between them. Germline CDR1 MNHEY, CDR2 SVGAGI. The length of the CDR3 is 14 residues. Assay: immunoSEQ multiplex PCR; the TCRdb copy retains only in-frame clones and omits some. The data hold some 17,000 clones, with approximately 81% observed a single time. The chain recombines TRBV6-5 with TRBJ2-2; D is possibly TRBD1 (6 bases). The input for sequencing was PBMCs, taken before ibrutinib treatment. This receptor was obtained from a human donor with chronic lymphocytic leukemia. The CDR3, as DNA: TGTGCCAGCAGTTATTTAGGGGGTTGGGGGGAGCTGTTTTTT. Amino acids: CASSYLGGWGELFF.